These 25 T cell receptor beta chains were sequenced from one sample in a study of vaccination and CD4 T cells after COVID-19. Documented time point: late sampling 161 to 241 days after vaccination in a few convalescent patients. As for treatment: roughly nine-day PBMC culture with coronavirus spike peptide pools or control peptides (ViraFEST assay). What these receptors recognize is not known. With the Oncomine TCR Beta short-read assay, DNA from cultured CD4+ T cells was sequenced. From the PCR reads, TCRdb called clonotypes with MiXCR, one entry per CDR3 protein. The table records tens of thousands of distinct CDR3 sequences, approximately 32% of them present only once. The sequencing here drew on CD4+ T cells from blood, cultured in vitro, taken about 7 months after SARS-CoV-2 vaccination. The source is a human donor who had recovered from COVID-19.

The chain employs TRBV7-2 and TRBJ2-2; D remains unclear. Per germline, CDR1 SGHTA and CDR2 FQGNSA. Between the trimmed V and J ends, which lost 4 bases and 4 bases, there was a span of 7 bases. This CDR3 comprises 13 residues. CDR3 nucleotide sequence: TGTGCCAGCAGCTCCCAGCTCACCGGGGAGCTGTTTTTT. The encoded protein is CASSSQLTGELFF.

This clonotype ranks as medium-sized. The chain carries TRBV19 and TRBJ1-2; D remains unclear. The CDR3 is 13 residues long. V gave up 2 bases and J gave up 2 bases, with 6 bases separating them. Per germline, CDR1 LNHDA and CDR2 SQIVND (reference sequence). The CDR3 loop is CASSIRVNYGYTF. DNA for the CDR3: TGTGCCAGTAGTATACGTGTAAACTATGGCTACACCTTC.

By sample share, this clonotype is medium-sized. The chain employs TRBV7-3 and TRBJ2-1; D is perhaps TRBD1 (7 bases). Trimming took off 5 bases at V and 9 bases at J, with 17 bases between the two ends. Germline lookup yields CDR1 SGHTA and CDR2 FQGTGA. CDR3 length: 14 amino acids. CDR3 sequence (DNA): TGTGCCAGCAGCCCGGGGGTAGGGGGCACTGAGCAGTTCTTC. Protein: CASSPGVGGTEQFF.

CDR3 sequence: CASSSRDRSDFYEQYF. As DNA, the CDR3 is TGTGCCAGCAGTTCCCGGGACAGGAGCGATTTCTACGAGCAGTACTTC. The chain links TRBV6-2 or TRBV6-3 to TRBJ2-7, with TRBD1 matching 8 bases. There are 16 residues in the CDR3. Germline loops: CDR1 MNHEY, CDR2 SVGEGT. V lost 4 bases to trimming and J lost 3 bases; unmatched junction nucleotides: 11.

This CDR3 reads CASSLPGAETQYF. The CDR3 DNA reads as TGTGCCAGCAGCCTCCCCGGGGCCGAGACCCAGTACTTC. This chain uses TRBV5-4 with TRBJ2-5, with D possibly called TRBD1 or TRBD2 (5 bases each). Germline CDR1 is SGHNT and CDR2 is YYREEE (reference sequence). Trimming stripped 4 bases from V and 5 bases from J, with 12 bases between. CDR3 length: 13 residues.

The chain recombines TRBV7-8 with TRBJ2-3; 8 positions agree with TRBD2. Germline V lookup: CDR1 SGHVS, CDR2 FQNEAQ. CDR3 size: 16 residues. V dropped 2 bases and J dropped 0; count of bases not matched to a gene: 4. The CDR3, as DNA: TGTGCCAGCAGCTTAAGGGCTAGCGGGAGCACAGATACGCAGTATTTT. Translation: CASSLRASGSTDTQYF.

The chain links TRBV24-1 to TRBJ2-1, with 12 nucleotides matching TRBD2. CDR3 length equals 17 residues. Unmatched junction bases numbered 10, after V lost 1 base and J lost 10 bases. The V gene's germline CDR1 is KGHDR and CDR2 SFDVKD. The CDR3 DNA reads TGTGCCACCAGTGATTTTCGACTAGCGGGAGATTATGCGGAGCAGTTCTTC. Its protein product is CATSDFRLAGDYAEQFF.

This clonotype came up a few times. The V and J genes are TRBV20-1 and TRBJ2-1; the match to TRBD2 covers 11 bases. Unmatched junction bases numbered 6, after V lost 4 bases and J lost 7 bases. This CDR3 has 14 residues. The V gene's germline CDR1 is DFQATT and CDR2 SNEGSKA (reference sequence). In DNA form, the CDR3 reads TGCAGTGCTACAATAGCGGGGGGGCCTAATGAGCAGTTCTTC. Its translation: CSATIAGGPNEQFF.

This chain uses TRBV5-1 with TRBJ2-7, with a weak D call TRBD2 (5 bases). The CDR3 covers 15 residues. The ends were cut back, 5 bases at V and 2 bases at J, with 17 bases in the middle. The germline gives CDR1 SGHRS, CDR2 YFSETQ. CDR3: CASSIRTSGTYEQYF. The CDR3 DNA is TGCGCCAGCAGTATTCGGACCTCGGGGACCTACGAGCAGTACTTC.

The genes are TRBV6-1 and TRBJ2-7; D is unresolved. V gave up 5 bases and J gave up 3 bases, with 17 bases separating them. The V gene's germline CDR1 is MNHNS and CDR2 SASEGT. CDR3 size: 15 residues. This CDR3 reads CASSLGNGWGYEQYF. Written as DNA, the CDR3 is TGTGCCAGCAGTCTTGGGAACGGGTGGGGCTACGAGCAGTACTTC.

This clonotype was counted once. The chain is built from TRBV5-1 and TRBJ2-5; D may be TRBD2 (5 bases). Trimming pared 5 bases from V and 5 bases from J, leaving 16 bases between. This CDR3 region has 14 residues. Germline V gene data show CDR1 as SGHRS and CDR2 as YFSETQ. The CDR3 DNA follows: TGCGCCAGCAGAAGACAACTAGTCGACGAGACCCAGTACTTC. Its protein product is CASRRQLVDETQYF.

This chain uses TRBV20-1 with TRBJ2-1, with a tentative D call TRBD2 (6 bases). The germline gives CDR1 DFQATT, CDR2 SNEGSKA (reference sequence). CDR3 length: 15 residues. Deletions cut 4 bases from V and 1 base from J, with 14 bases between. The CDR3 nucleotides are TGCAGTGCTACCGTTCACGGGGGTTCCTACAATGAGCAGTTCTTC. It translates to CSATVHGGSYNEQFF.

The table lists this clonotype with a few counts. The chain combines TRBV7-2 with TRBJ2-5; perhaps D is TRBD1 or TRBD2 (5 bases each). The CDR3 spans 13 residues. Trimming left V 5 bases short and J 4 bases short, with 11 bases between. CDR1 is SGHTA, CDR2 FQGNSA, per germline. The CDR3 spells CASSATRGETQYF. CDR3 nucleotide sequence: TGTGCCAGCAGCGCTACTAGGGGAGAGACCCAGTACTTC.

The chain links TRBV6-2 or TRBV6-3 to TRBJ2-5; TRBD2 is a possible D gene (6 bases). Trimming cost V 4 bases and J 2 bases, with 14 bases left between them. The length of the CDR3 is 15 residues. Germline lookup yields CDR1 MNHEY and CDR2 SVGEGT. The CDR3 here is CASSLSGRTQETQYF. DNA of the CDR3: TGTGCCAGCAGTTTGAGCGGGCGGACGCAAGAGACCCAGTACTTC.

The chain links TRBV19 to TRBJ1-2, with D perhaps matching TRBD1 (6 bases). The CDR3 totals 14 residues. V gave up 8 bases and J gave up 6 bases, with 19 bases separating them. Germline V CDR1 and CDR2: LNHDA, SQIVND (reference sequence). Written as DNA, the CDR3 is TGTGCCAGTGGGGGGCACAGGGAGATACATGGCTACACCTTC. Translated, it gives CASGGHREIHGYTF.

The sample holds a few counts of this clonotype. The chain couples TRBV10-3 to TRBJ2-7; 15 nucleotides agree with TRBD2. V gave up 7 bases and J gave up 5 bases; unmatched junction bases: 3. Germline V gene data show CDR1 as ENHRY and CDR2 as SYGVKD. This CDR3 comprises 14 residues. In DNA, the CDR3 is TGTGCCATCACCGGACTAGCGGGAGGGAACGAGCAGTACTTC. As protein: CAITGLAGGNEQYF.

The DNA of the CDR3 is TGCGCCAGCTGGCTAGCGGGGGATACGCAGTATTTT. Encoded protein: CASWLAGDTQYF. The V gene is TRBV5-1, the J gene TRBJ2-3; TRBD2 agrees at 9 bases. Trimming at V came to 7 bases and at J to 6 bases, leaving 3 bases not matched to a gene. CDR1 and CDR2 (germline): SGHRS, YFSETQ. CDR3 size: 12 residues.

For the CDR3, the DNA is TGCAGTGCTACCGGGACAGGGGGCGACTACGAGCAGTACTTC. Encoded protein: CSATGTGGDYEQYF. J is TRBJ2-7 and V is TRBV20-1, with TRBD1 matching 12 bases. Germline CDR1 DFQATT, CDR2 SNEGSKA (reference sequence). This CDR3 region has 14 residues. V dropped 4 bases and J dropped 3; count of bases not matched to a gene: 4.

This clonotype was counted a few times. V is TRBV5-1 and J is TRBJ1-2; no reliable D call. The germline CDR1 and CDR2 sequences are SGHRS and YFSETQ. The CDR3 sequence is 15 residues long. Trimming cost V 4 bases and J 7 bases, with 20 bases left between them. CDR3 sequence: CASSGGWPILGGYTF. The CDR3 bases are TGCGCCAGCAGCGGAGGGTGGCCCATTCTAGGTGGCTACACCTTC.

This clonotype was counted a few times. The chain recombines TRBV6-1 with TRBJ1-1; no reliable D call. Trimming removed 2 bases at V and 1 base at J, with 5 bases between. Per the germline V gene, CDR1 is MNHNS and CDR2 is SASEGT. The CDR3 runs 13 residues. CDR3 nucleotide sequence: TGTGCCAGCAGTGAAAGGGAGAACACTGAAGCTTTCTTT. Protein: CASSERENTEAFF.

V is TRBV6-2 or TRBV6-3 and J is TRBJ2-3, with 10 bases lining up with TRBD2. The V gene end was trimmed by 6 bases and the J gene end by 7 bases; junction bases not matched to a gene: 13. The V gene's germline CDR1 is MNHEY and CDR2 SVGEGT. The CDR3 is 16 residues long. This CDR3 is CASREISGRTRNTQYF. The CDR3 DNA reads as TGTGCCAGCAGGGAGATTAGCGGGAGGACGAGGAATACGCAGTATTTT.

This clonotype is termed medium-sized (0.01 to 0.1%). The J gene is TRBJ2-2, the V gene TRBV7-2; 7 bases match TRBD1. The CDR3 runs 15 residues. Germline V gene sequence: CDR1 SGHTA, CDR2 FQGNSA. J lost 5 bases, V lost 3 bases, and 6 bases had no gene match. The CDR3 is CASSLGTVGTGELFF. The CDR3 bases are TGTGCCAGCAGCTTGGGGACAGTTGGGACCGGGGAGCTGTTTTTT.

This clonotype is medium-sized by share. The genes are TRBV6-1 and TRBJ2-1, with D unresolved. The CDR3 is made up of 16 amino acids. V was pared by 3 bases and J by 0 bases, with 12 bases between. Per the germline V gene, CDR1 is MNHNS and CDR2 is SASEGT. CDR3 sequence (DNA): TGTGCCAGCAGTGACGTGGGGTTGAGCTCCTACAATGAGCAGTTCTTC. As protein: CASSDVGLSSYNEQFF.

The V and J genes are TRBV6-1 and TRBJ1-1, with 7 bases aligning to TRBD1. CDR3 length equals 16 residues. CDR1 and CDR2 (germline): MNHNS, SASEGT. The V gene end was trimmed by 2 bases and the J gene end by 0 bases; junction bases not matched to a gene: 6. CDR3 nucleotide sequence: TGTGCCAGCAGTGAACGGGCAGGGGGTCTGAACACTGAAGCTTTCTTT. This sequence encodes CASSERAGGLNTEAFF.

This clonotype occurred a few times. The CDR3, as DNA: TGTGCCAGCAGCAGCGGTAGAGGTAGCACAGATACGCAGTATTTT. The encoded protein is CASSSGRGSTDTQYF. The genes are TRBV5-4 and TRBJ2-3; perhaps TRBD2 as D (5 bases). The CDR3 sequence is 15 residues long. Germline V CDR1 and CDR2: SGHNT, YYREEE (reference sequence). V was trimmed by 4 bases and J by 0 bases, leaving 12 bases between them.